These 25 T cell receptor beta chains were all obtained from the same sample, sequenced in a study of CD8+CD57+ T cells in acquired aplastic anemia. The template for TCR beta VDJ and CDR3 sequence profiling was genomic DNA. Each CDR3 protein gets one entry after TCRdb re-called the reads with MiXCR. The profile covers under 350,000 distinct CDR3 sequences, with about 50% appearing a single time and under 1.5% taken by the ten largest. All patients picked for sequencing had shown, by flow cytometry, an expansion of CD8+CD57+ cells. Sequencing was done on a sample of sorted CD4+, CD8+, or CD8+CD57+ T cells (not recorded which) from PBMCs. The receptors stem from a human donor with aplastic anemia.

The CDR3 nucleotides read TGTGCCAGCAGCTTAGCGCTAGAGACCCAGTACTTC. Translation: CASSLALETQYF. The chain couples TRBV7-8 to TRBJ2-5; D is uncertain. Germline CDR1 is SGHVS and CDR2 is FQNEAQ. The CDR3 runs 12 residues. V lost 0 bases and J lost 4, with 3 bases in between. Using reference TRBV7-8 and TRBJ2-5 for the parts outside the CDR3, the full variable domain is GAGVSQSPRYKVAKRGQDVALRCDPISGHVSLFWYQQALGQGPEFLTYFQNEAQLDKSGLPSDRFFAERPEGSVSTLKIQRTQQEDSAVYLCASSLALETQYFGPGTRLLVL.

The V call is TRBV19, the J call TRBJ1-5, with D possibly matching TRBD1 (5 bases). This CDR3 has 17 residues. Looked up from germline, CDR1 is LNHDA and CDR2 is SQIVND (reference sequence). V was cut by 0 bases and J by 2 bases, with 14 bases left in between. The CDR3 loop reads CASSIEGQKTGNQPQHF. For the CDR3, the DNA is TGTGCCAGTAGTATAGAGGGGCAGAAAACAGGCAATCAGCCCCAGCATTTT.

This clonotype was seen a single time. The chain links TRBV20-1 to TRBJ2-1; TRBD1 might be the D (7 bases). Germline V gene sequence: CDR1 DFQATT, CDR2 SNEGSKA (reference sequence). Trimming took off 6 bases at V and 5 bases at J, with 17 bases between the two ends. The CDR3 has 14 residues. In nucleotides, the CDR3 is TGCAGTGCGCGTCAGGGGGGCAGGGACAATGAGCAGTTCTTC. It is translated as CSARQGGRDNEQFF.

The chain joins TRBV24-1 to TRBJ2-7, with 7 nucleotides matching TRBD1. Trimming took 7 bases from V and 7 from J; bases not matched to a gene: 12. Germline V gives CDR1 KGHDR, CDR2 SFDVKD. This CDR3 has 14 residues. In DNA, the CDR3 is TGTGCCACCAGCGAAACAGGGGTTTTGAGGGAGCAGTACTTC. It is translated as CATSETGVLREQYF.

The gene calls are TRBV25-1 and TRBJ1-6; D is possibly TRBD1 (6 bases). The V gene lost 4 bases and the J gene lost 9 bases, with 16 bases spanning the gap. The CDR3 consists of 15 residues. Germline loops: CDR1 MGHDK, CDR2 SYGVNS. CDR3 bases: TGTGCCAGCAGTGCTTATATCGGACAGCGTTCACCCCTCCACTTT. Residues: CASSAYIGQRSPLHF.

A word on this clonotype: One end of the junction varies from germline; a read error may be responsible. The J gene is TRBJ1-5, the V gene TRBV7-9; D not resolved. The CDR3 is 14 amino acids. The germline gives CDR1 SEHNR, CDR2 FQNEAQ (reference sequence). The CDR3 DNA reads as TGCGCCAGCAGCGCTAGCTATAGCAATCAGCCCCAGCATTTT. Encoded protein: CASSASYSNQPQHF.

On this clonotype itself: A clone one base away is much larger, so this may be a read error. The chain uses TRBV6-6 and TRBJ1-2; 10 bases line up with TRBD1. CDR1 and CDR2 (germline): MNHNY, SVGAGI (reference sequence). This CDR3 contains 15 residues. The J segment lost 5 bases and the V segment lost 6 bases, leaving 9 bases of the junction unmatched. CDR3 sequence (DNA): TGTGCCAGCAGCCGACAGGGGGCAGGCAGATATGGCTACACCTTC. It yields the protein CASSRQGAGRYGYTF.

In this sample, this clonotype turned up a few times. The junction and the germline gene differ at one end; a read error may be behind it. CDR3 protein: CASSGTSGGADTQYF. The CDR3, as DNA: TGTGCCAGCAGTGGGACTAGCGGGGGGGCAGATACGCAGTATTTT. V gene TRBV10-3 combines with J gene TRBJ2-3, with 16 bases aligning to TRBD2. The CDR3 covers 15 residues. Per the germline V gene, CDR1 is ENHRY and CDR2 is SYGVKD.

This clonotype came up many times. J is TRBJ2-2 and V is TRBV7-2; no definite D call. There are 13 residues in the CDR3. V gave up 5 bases and J gave up 8 bases, with 12 bases separating them. The germline gives CDR1 SGHTA, CDR2 FQGNSA. The CDR3 DNA reads as TGTGCCAGCAGCCCCCATTCAATGGGGGAGCTGTTTTTT. Protein: CASSPHSMGELFF.

The V call is TRBV2, the J call TRBJ2-6; no clear D gene. The CDR3 totals 14 residues. V lost 8 bases to trimming and J lost 2 bases, with 10 bases between them. In germline, CDR1 is SNHLY, CDR2 FYNNEI. The CDR3, as DNA: TGTGCCAGCCAGATAGTGACTGGGGCCAACGTCCTGACTTTC. This translates into CASQIVTGANVLTF.

In its sample, this clonotype was seen once. The chain employs TRBV7-6 and TRBJ2-7, with a tentative D call TRBD1 (6 bases). Germline V lookup: CDR1 SGHVS, CDR2 FNYEAQ. Deletions cut 5 bases from V and 3 bases from J, with 17 bases between. CDR3 length equals 15 residues. The CDR3 DNA reads TGTGCCAGCAGCCTACAGGGCGCCCTAGACTACGAGCAGTACTTC. Amino acid sequence: CASSLQGALDYEQYF.

The genes are TRBV25-1 and TRBJ2-1; 9 bases line up with TRBD2. Germline-derived CDR1 and CDR2 are MGHDK and SYGVNS. J lost 8 bases, V lost 4 bases, and 15 bases had no gene match. The CDR3 has 17 residues. As DNA, the CDR3 is TGTGCCAGCAGTGCCCTCGGCAGGCTAGCGGGGAGGGATGAGCAGTTCTTC. Translating it yields CASSALGRLAGRDEQFF.

This chain uses TRBV7-9 with TRBJ1-4, with 7 nucleotides matching TRBD1. The CDR3 totals 15 residues. The germline V gene has CDR1 SEHNR and CDR2 FQNEAQ (reference sequence). V gave up 8 bases and J gave up 4 bases; unmatched junction bases: 10. CDR3 DNA: TGTGCCAGCCGTAACACGACAGGGAGTAATGAAAAACTGTTTTTT. Amino acids: CASRNTTGSNEKLFF.

The chain carries TRBV9 and TRBJ2-1; TRBD2 matches 14 bases. In germline, CDR1 is SGDLS, CDR2 YYNGEE. This CDR3 has 15 amino acids. Trimming removed 2 bases from V and 8 bases from J; junction bases left unmatched: 3. The CDR3 is CASSVGTSGGDEQFF. The CDR3 bases are TGTGCCAGCAGCGTTGGGACTAGCGGGGGTGATGAGCAGTTCTTC.

This clonotype has a handful of counts. V gene TRBV10-3 combines with J gene TRBJ1-2; D remains ambiguous. Germline assignment: CDR1 ENHRY and CDR2 SYGVKD. This CDR3 contains 13 residues. The germline V and J ends were trimmed by 3 bases and 4 bases, with 9 bases remaining between them. This CDR3 reads CAISDEGSYGYTF. The CDR3 nucleotides are TGTGCCATCAGTGATGAAGGAAGCTATGGCTACACCTTC.

The chain employs TRBV7-4 and TRBJ2-5; 9 nucleotides align to TRBD2. The CDR3 is 16 residues long. J gave up 2 bases and V 3 bases, and 7 bases lay outside the gene matches. Germline V lookup: CDR1 SGHVT, CDR2 SQSDAQ. The CDR3 nucleotides are TGTGCCAGCAGCTTCGGCCTAGCGGGACGTCAAGAGACCCAGTACTTC. It is translated as CASSFGLAGRQETQYF.

V gene TRBV7-9 combines with J gene TRBJ2-1, with 9 bases aligning to TRBD2. V was clipped by 5 bases and J by 9 bases; unmatched bases: 8. CDR1 and CDR2 (germline): SEHNR, FQNEAQ (reference sequence). The CDR3 contains 14 residues. The CDR3 DNA sequence: TGTGCCAGCAGCAATGTAGCGGGAGTGCGTGAGCAGTTCTTC. Translated, it gives CASSNVAGVREQFF.

The genes are TRBV6-5 and TRBJ2-3; D is uncertain. Germline-derived CDR1 and CDR2 are MNHEY and SVGAGI. V was clipped by 2 bases and J by 3 bases, with 9 bases between them. The CDR3 consists of 14 residues. In nucleotides, the CDR3 is TGTGCCAGCAGTTACGCCAGTTTAACAGATACGCAGTATTTT. Its translation is CASSYASLTDTQYF.

The genes are TRBV19 and TRBJ1-1; D is uncertain. Germline loops: CDR1 LNHDA, CDR2 SQIVND (reference sequence). V lost 3 bases, J lost 0 bases, and 5 bases lay in between. This CDR3 is 13 amino acids long. CDR3 coding DNA: TGTGCCAGTAGTATGCTGATGAACACTGAAGCTTTCTTT. It translates to CASSMLMNTEAFF.

This clonotype came up many times. The rearrangement joins TRBV19 to TRBJ1-5; TRBD1 aligns across 8 bases. V gave up 5 bases and J gave up 4 bases; unmatched junction bases: 4. The germline CDR1 and CDR2 sequences are LNHDA and SQIVND (reference sequence). This CDR3 region has 14 residues. The CDR3 bases are TGTGCCAGTAGTGCGGGACAGGAGAATCAGCCCCAGCATTTT. It encodes CASSAGQENQPQHF.

This clonotype turned up a few times. The genes are TRBV10-3 and TRBJ2-3; 10 nucleotides match TRBD2. V shed 11 bases and J 3 bases; nucleotides not matched to a gene: 11. The CDR3 is 15 amino acids. CDR1 and CDR2 (germline): ENHRY, SYGVKD. CDR3 residues: CAALPGTSATDTQYF. CDR3 sequence (DNA): TGTGCCGCCCTCCCCGGGACTAGCGCAACAGATACGCAGTATTTT.

The genes are TRBV19 and TRBJ1-5; D is unresolved. Germline V gene data show CDR1 as LNHDA and CDR2 as SQIVND (reference sequence). CDR3 length equals 14 residues. The germline V and J ends were trimmed by 4 bases and 0 bases, with 7 bases remaining between them. In DNA form, the CDR3 reads TGTGCCAGTAGTAAGGAGTATAGCAATCAGCCCCAGCATTTT. As protein: CASSKEYSNQPQHF.

V is TRBV20-1 and J is TRBJ1-2; D might be TRBD1 (6 bases). Germline V CDR1 and CDR2: DFQATT, SNEGSKA (reference sequence). V lost 2 bases to trimming and J lost 7 bases, with 20 bases between them. The CDR3 runs to 15 residues. The CDR3 is CSARNHRAQGGGYTF. DNA of the CDR3: TGCAGTGCTAGAAACCACCGAGCACAGGGTGGTGGCTACACCTTC.

In its sample, this clonotype was seen a few times. V and J are TRBV7-2 and TRBJ2-1; D gene unclear. The V gene lost 3 bases and the J gene lost 0 bases, with 6 bases spanning the gap. CDR1 is SGHTA, CDR2 FQGNSA, per germline. The CDR3 has 14 residues. CDR3 amino acids: CASSLDVSYNEQFF. The CDR3 coding sequence is TGTGCCAGCAGCTTGGACGTCTCCTACAATGAGCAGTTCTTC.

The gene calls are TRBV12-3 or TRBV12-4 and TRBJ1-1, with a weak D call TRBD1 (6 bases). V shed 6 bases and J shed 4 bases, with 15 bases lying between them. The CDR3 sequence is 14 residues long. CDR3 in amino acids: CASSQGGGGTEAFF. CDR3 coding DNA: TGTGCCAGCAGCCAAGGAGGAGGGGGCACTGAAGCTTTCTTT.